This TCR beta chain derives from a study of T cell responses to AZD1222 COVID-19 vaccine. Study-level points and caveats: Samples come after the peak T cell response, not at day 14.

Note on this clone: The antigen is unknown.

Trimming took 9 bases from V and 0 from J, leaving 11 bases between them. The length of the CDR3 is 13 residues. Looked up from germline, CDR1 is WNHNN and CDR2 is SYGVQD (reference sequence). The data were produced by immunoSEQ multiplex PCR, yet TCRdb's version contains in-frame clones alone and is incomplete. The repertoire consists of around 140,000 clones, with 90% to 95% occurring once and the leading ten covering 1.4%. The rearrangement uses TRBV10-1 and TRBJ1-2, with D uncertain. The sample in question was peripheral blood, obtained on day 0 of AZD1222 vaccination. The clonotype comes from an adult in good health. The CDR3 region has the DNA TGCGCCAGTCCAAGAAAGCCTAACTATGGCTACACCTTC. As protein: CASPRKPNYGYTF.